This TCR beta chain was profiled in a study of CD8+ T cells in alopecia areata. Study details: The drug, oral tofacitinib, was given to treated patients at 5 to 10 mg twice daily. People stayed on tofacitinib for 6 to 18 months, then stopped the drug for 6 months.

Notes on this clone: Its antigen is unidentified.

RNA, once extracted, was reverse transcribed into cDNA for use as the sequencing template. Here immunoSEQ multiplex PCR was the method, and the copy in TCRdb shows in-frame clones only, minus some. The table lists over 200,000 clones, approximately 61% of them singletons, with approximately 0.45% in the top ten. The CDR3 runs to 16 residues. The V segment lost 3 bases and the J segment 2 bases; nucleotides outside the gene matches: 8. Germline V gene data show CDR1 as MNHEY and CDR2 as SVGAGI. General study results and limits: Affected lesional scalp, above all in alopecia totalis/universalis, was more clonal than normal scalp. Resident alphabeta T-cell populations of normal skin are likewise subject to sequencing in scalp samples.

This specimen was CD4+ T cells sorted from blood, taken at week 0. The J gene is TRBJ2-3, the V gene TRBV6-5; 7 nucleotides line up with TRBD1. The clonotype comes from a human donor with alopecia areata. The CDR3: CASSYWGQTHTDTQYF. The CDR3 DNA is TGTGCCAGCAGTTATTGGGGACAGACGCACACAGATACGCAGTATTTT.